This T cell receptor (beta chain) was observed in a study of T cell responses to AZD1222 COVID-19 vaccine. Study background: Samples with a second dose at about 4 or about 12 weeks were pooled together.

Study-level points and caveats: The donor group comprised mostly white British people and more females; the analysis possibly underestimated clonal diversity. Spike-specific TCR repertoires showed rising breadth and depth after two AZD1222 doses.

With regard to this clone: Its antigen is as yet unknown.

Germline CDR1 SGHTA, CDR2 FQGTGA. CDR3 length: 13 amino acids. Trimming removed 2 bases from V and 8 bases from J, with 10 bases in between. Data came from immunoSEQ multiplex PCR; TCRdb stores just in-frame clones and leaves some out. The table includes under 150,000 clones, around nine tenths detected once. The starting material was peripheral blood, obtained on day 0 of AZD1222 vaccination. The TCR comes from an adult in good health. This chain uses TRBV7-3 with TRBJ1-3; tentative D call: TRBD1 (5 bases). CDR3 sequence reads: CASSLSAGDTIYF. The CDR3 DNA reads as TGTGCCAGCAGCTTATCGGCGGGGGACACCATATATTTT.